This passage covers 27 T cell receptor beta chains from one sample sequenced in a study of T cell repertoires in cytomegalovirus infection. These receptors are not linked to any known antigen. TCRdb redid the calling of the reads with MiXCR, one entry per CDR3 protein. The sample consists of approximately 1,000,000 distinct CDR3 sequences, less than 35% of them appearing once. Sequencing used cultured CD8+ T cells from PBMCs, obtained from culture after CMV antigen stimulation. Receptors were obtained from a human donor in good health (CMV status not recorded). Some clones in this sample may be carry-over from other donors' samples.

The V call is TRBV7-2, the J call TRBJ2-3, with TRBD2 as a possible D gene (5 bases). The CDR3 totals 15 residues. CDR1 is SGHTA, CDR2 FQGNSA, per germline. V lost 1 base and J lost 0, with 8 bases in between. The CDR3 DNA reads TGTGCCAGCAGCTTAGTCGGGGATAGCACAGATACGCAGTATTTT. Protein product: CASSLVGDSTDTQYF.

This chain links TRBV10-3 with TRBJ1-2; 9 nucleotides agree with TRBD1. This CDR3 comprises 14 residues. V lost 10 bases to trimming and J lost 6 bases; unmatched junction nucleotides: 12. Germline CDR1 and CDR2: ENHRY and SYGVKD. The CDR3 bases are TGTGCCAAATGGACAGGGGACCCTTTTGATGGCTACACCTTC. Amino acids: CAKWTGDPFDGYTF.

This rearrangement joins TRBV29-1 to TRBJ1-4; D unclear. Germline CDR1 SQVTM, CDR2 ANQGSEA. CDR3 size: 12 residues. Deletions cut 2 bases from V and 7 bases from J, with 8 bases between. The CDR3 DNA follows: TGCAGCGTTGAAATGGCACCTGAAAAACTGTTTTTT. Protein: CSVEMAPEKLFF.

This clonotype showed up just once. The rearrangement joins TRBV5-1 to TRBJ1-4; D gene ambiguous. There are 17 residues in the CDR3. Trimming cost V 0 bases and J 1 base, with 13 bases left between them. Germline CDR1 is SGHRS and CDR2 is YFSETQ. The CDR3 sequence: CASSLESFAGTNEKLFF. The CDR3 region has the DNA TGCGCCAGCAGCTTGGAGAGTTTCGCAGGAACTAATGAAAAACTGTTTTTT.

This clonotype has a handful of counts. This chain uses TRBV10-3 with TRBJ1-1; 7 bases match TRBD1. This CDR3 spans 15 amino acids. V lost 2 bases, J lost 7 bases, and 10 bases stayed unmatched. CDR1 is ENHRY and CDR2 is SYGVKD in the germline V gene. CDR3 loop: CAISEVRGEKVEAFF. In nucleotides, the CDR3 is TGTGCCATCAGTGAGGTCAGGGGGGAGAAGGTTGAAGCTTTCTTT.

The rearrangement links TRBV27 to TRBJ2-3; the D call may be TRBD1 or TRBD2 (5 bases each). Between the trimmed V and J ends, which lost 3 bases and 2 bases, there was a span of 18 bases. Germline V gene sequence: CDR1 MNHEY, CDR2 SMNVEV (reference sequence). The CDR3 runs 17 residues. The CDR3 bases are TGTGCCAGCAGTTTCTCGAGGGGACGGGGCACCACAGATACGCAGTATTTT. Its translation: CASSFSRGRGTTDTQYF.

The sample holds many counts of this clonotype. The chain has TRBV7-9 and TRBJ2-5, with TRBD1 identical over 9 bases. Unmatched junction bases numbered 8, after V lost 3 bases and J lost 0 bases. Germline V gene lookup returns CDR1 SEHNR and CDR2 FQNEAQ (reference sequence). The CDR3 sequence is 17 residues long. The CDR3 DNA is TGTGCCAGCAGCTTCCGGCGGGGACAGGGTCACCAAGAGACCCAGTACTTC. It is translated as CASSFRRGQGHQETQYF. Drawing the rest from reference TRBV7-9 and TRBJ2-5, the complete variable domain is DTGVSQNPRHKITKRGQNVTFRCDPISEHNRLYWYRQTLGQGPEFLTYFQNEAQLEKSRLLSDRFSAERPKGSFSTLEIQRTEQGDSAMYLCASSFRRGQGHQETQYFGPGTRLLVL.

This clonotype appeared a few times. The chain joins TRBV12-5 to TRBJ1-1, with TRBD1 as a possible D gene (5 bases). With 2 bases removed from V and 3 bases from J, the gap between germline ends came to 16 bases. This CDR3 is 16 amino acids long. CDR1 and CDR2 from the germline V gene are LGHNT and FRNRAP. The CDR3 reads CASGLTGTKKDTEAFF. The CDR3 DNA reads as TGTGCTAGTGGTTTGACCGGGACCAAAAAAGACACTGAAGCTTTCTTT.

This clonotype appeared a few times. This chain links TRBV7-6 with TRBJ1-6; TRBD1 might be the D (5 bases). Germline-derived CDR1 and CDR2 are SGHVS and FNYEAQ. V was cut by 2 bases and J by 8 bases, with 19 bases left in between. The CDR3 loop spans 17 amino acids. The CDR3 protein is CASSLRGIWGGDSPLHF. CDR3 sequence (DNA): TGTGCCAGCAGCTTAAGGGGCATCTGGGGTGGCGATTCACCCCTCCACTTT.

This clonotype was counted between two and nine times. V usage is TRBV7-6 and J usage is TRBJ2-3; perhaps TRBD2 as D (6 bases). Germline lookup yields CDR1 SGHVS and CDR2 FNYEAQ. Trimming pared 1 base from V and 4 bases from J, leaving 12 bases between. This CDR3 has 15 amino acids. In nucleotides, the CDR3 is TGTGCCAGCAGCTTAGAGGAGGGTGGGGCAGATACGCAGTATTTT. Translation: CASSLEEGGADTQYF.

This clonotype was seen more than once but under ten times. The DNA of the CDR3 is TGTGCCAGCAGCGTAGATGCGGGGTTGAAAAACATTCAGTACTTC. It is translated as CASSVDAGLKNIQYF. The gene calls are TRBV9 and TRBJ2-4, with a tentative D call TRBD2 (6 bases). CDR3 length: 15 residues. Germline V gene sequence: CDR1 SGDLS, CDR2 YYNGEE. Trimming shortened V by 0 bases and J by 4 bases, and 11 bases separated the two germline ends.

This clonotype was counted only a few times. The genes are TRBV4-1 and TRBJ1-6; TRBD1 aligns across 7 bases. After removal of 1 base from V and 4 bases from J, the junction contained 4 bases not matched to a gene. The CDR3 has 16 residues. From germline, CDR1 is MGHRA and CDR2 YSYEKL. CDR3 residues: CASSQAVQGYNSPLHF. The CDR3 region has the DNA TGCGCCAGCAGCCAAGCGGTACAGGGGTATAATTCACCCCTCCACTTT.

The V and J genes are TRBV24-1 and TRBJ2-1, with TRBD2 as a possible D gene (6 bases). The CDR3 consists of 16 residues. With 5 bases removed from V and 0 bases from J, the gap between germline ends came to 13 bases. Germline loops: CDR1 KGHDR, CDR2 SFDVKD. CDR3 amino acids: CATSGAGTDSYNEQFF. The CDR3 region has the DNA TGTGCCACCAGTGGGGCGGGGACCGACTCCTACAATGAGCAGTTCTTC.

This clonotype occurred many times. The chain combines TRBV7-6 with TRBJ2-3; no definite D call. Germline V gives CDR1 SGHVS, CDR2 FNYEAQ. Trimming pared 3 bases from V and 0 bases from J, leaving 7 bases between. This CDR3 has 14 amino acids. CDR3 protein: CASSLVRSTDTQYF. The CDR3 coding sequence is TGTGCCAGCAGCTTGGTCAGAAGCACAGATACGCAGTATTTT. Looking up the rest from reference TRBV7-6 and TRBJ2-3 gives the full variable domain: GAGVSQSPRYKVTKRGQDVALRCDPISGHVSLYWYRQALGQGPEFLTYFNYEAQQDKSGLPNDRFSAERPEGSISTLTIQRTEQRDSAMYRCASSLVRSTDTQYFGPGTRLTVL.

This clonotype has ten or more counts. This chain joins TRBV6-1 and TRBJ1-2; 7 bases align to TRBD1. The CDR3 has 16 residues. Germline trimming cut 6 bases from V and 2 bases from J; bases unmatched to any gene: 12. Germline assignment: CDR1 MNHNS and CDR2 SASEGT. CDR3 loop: CASSRPPPGQNYGYTF. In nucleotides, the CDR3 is TGTGCCAGCAGCCGGCCCCCCCCGGGACAGAACTATGGCTACACCTTC.

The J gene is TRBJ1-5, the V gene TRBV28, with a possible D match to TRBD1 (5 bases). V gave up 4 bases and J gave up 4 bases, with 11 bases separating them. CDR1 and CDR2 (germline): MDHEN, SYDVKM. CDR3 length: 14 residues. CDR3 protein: CASSSLRGNQPQHF. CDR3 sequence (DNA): TGTGCCAGCAGTTCCTTGAGGGGTAATCAGCCCCAGCATTTT.

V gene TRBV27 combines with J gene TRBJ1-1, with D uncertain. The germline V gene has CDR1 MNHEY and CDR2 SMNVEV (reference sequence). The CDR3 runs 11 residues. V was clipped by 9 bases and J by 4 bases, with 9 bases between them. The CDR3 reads CASEEGTEAFF. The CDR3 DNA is TGTGCCAGTGAGGAGGGCACTGAAGCTTTCTTT.

The CDR3 nucleotides read TGTGCCAGCAGTTACCTCCCATACACCGGGGAGCTGTTTTTT. Translating gives CASSYLPYTGELFF. The V and J genes are TRBV6-1 and TRBJ2-2; D call uncertain. The CDR3 loop spans 14 amino acids. The V gene's germline CDR1 is MNHNS and CDR2 SASEGT. Trimming left V 5 bases short and J 3 bases short, with 10 bases between.

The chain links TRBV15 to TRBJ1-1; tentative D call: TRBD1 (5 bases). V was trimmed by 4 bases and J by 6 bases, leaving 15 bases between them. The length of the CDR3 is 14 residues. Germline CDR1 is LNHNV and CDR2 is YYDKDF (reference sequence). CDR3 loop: CATSKPFWGAEAFF. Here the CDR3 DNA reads TGTGCCACCAGCAAGCCGTTTTGGGGCGCTGAAGCTTTCTTT. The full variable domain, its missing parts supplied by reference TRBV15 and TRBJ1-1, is DAMVIQNPRYQVTQFGKPVTLSCSQTLNHNVMYWYQQKSSQAPKLLFHYYDKDFNNEADTPDNFQSRRPNTSFCFLDIRSPGLGDTAMYLCATSKPFWGAEAFFGQGTRLTVV.

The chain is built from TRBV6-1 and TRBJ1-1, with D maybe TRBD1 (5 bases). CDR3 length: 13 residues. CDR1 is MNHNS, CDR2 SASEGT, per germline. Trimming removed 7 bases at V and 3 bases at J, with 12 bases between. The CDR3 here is CASNRPGHTEAFF. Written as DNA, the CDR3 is TGTGCCAGCAATCGTCCAGGGCACACTGAAGCTTTCTTT.

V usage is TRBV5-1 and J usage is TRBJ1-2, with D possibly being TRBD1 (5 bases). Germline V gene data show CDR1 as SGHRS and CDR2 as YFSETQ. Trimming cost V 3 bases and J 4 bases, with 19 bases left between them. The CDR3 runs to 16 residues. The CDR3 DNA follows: TGCGCCAGCAGCTGGGACGCTCTTCCTAACCCCTATGGCTACACCTTC. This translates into CASSWDALPNPYGYTF.

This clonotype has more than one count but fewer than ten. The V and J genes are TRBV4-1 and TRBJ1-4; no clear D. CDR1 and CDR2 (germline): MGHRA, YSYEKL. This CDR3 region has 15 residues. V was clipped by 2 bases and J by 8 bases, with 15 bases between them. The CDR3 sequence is CASSQKSGGGEKLFF. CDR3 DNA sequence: TGCGCCAGCAGCCAAAAATCCGGAGGTGGAGAAAAACTGTTTTTT.

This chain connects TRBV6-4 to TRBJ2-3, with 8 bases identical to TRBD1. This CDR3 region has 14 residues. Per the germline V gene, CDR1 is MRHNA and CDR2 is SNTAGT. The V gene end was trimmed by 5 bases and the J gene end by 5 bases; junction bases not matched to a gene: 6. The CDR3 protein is CASSSGQGEDTQYF. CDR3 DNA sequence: TGTGCCAGCAGTTCAGGACAGGGAGAAGATACGCAGTATTTT.

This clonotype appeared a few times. CDR3 sequence reads: CASSYSIGYTF. CDR3 bases: TGTGCCAGCAGTTACTCGATTGGCTACACCTTC. The V and J genes are TRBV6-6 and TRBJ1-2, with D uncertain. CDR1 is MNHNY, CDR2 SVGAGI, per germline (reference sequence). Trimming removed 0 bases at V and 7 bases at J, with 3 bases between. The CDR3 totals 11 residues.

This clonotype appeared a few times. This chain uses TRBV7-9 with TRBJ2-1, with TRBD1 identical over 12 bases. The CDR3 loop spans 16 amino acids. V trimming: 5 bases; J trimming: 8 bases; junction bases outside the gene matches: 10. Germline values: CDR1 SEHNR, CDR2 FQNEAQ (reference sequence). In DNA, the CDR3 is TGTGCCAGCAGCGGATGGGACAGGGGGCCCCCCTATGAGCAGTTCTTC. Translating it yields CASSGWDRGPPYEQFF. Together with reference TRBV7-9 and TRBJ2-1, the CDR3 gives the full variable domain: DTGVSQNPRHKITKRGQNVTFRCDPISEHNRLYWYRQTLGQGPEFLTYFQNEAQLEKSRLLSDRFSAERPKGSFSTLEIQRTEQGDSAMYLCASSGWDRGPPYEQFFGPGTRLTVL.

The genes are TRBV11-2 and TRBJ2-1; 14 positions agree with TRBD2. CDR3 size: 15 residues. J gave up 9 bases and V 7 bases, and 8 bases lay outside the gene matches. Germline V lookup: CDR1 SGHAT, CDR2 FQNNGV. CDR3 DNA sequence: TGTGCCAGCAACCCGACTAGCGGGGGGGCGGTTGAGCAGTTCTTC. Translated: CASNPTSGGAVEQFF.

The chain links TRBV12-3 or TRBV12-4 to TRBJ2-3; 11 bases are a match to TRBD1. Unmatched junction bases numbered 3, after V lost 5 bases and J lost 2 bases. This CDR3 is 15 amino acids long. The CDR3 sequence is CASSRGQGVTDTQYF. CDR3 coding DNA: TGTGCCAGCAGTAGGGGACAGGGGGTCACAGATACGCAGTATTTT.